Following are 4 T cell receptor beta chains from one sample sequenced in a study of blood T cell repertoires in COVID-19. This table comes from immunoSEQ multiplex PCR, and its TCRdb copy is limited to in-frame clones, with some not included. The sample includes 60,000 to 85,000 clones, roughly four fifths seen only once; the top ten take about 21%. The source material was peripheral blood. The receptors come from a man in his 70s with acute or convalescent COVID-19.

This clone occurred a few times. The V call is TRBV19, the J call TRBJ2-2; D might be TRBD2 (6 bases). V gave up 3 bases and J gave up 1 base, with 9 bases separating them. The germline V gene encodes CDR1 LNHDA and CDR2 SQIVND (reference sequence). This CDR3 region has 15 residues. This CDR3 is CASSMSSGNTGELFF. The CDR3 nucleotides are TGTGCCAGTAGTATGAGTAGCGGGAACACCGGGGAGCTGTTTTTT.

The chain combines TRBV10-3 with TRBJ2-5, with D tentatively TRBD1 (6 bases). The V gene's germline CDR1 is ENHRY and CDR2 SYGVKD. V was shortened by 0 bases and J by 0 bases, with 14 bases between the two germline ends. There are 17 residues in the CDR3. The CDR3 DNA follows: TGTGCCATCAGTGAGTCTTCAGGGGCGATGTACCAAGAGACCCAGTACTTC. Residues: CAISESSGAMYQETQYF.

The rearrangement links TRBV18 to TRBJ1-1; weak D call: TRBD1 (5 bases). CDR3 length equals 15 residues. Germline loops: CDR1 KGHSH, CDR2 LQKENI. V lost 4 bases and J 0 bases, leaving 12 bases between the germline ends. CDR3 in DNA: TGTGCCAGCTCACGGGGTCAGGGCGTGAACACTGAAGCTTTCTTT. Protein product: CASSRGQGVNTEAFF.

This clone was counted a single time. This sequence joins TRBV15 and TRBJ1-6; TRBD1 matches at 10 bases. Germline-derived CDR1 and CDR2 are LNHNV and YYDKDF (reference sequence). The CDR3 has 14 amino acids. V was pared by 6 bases and J by 7 bases, with 3 bases of the junction left unmatched. DNA for the CDR3: TGTGCCACCAGGGACAGGGGGGAGAATTCACCCCTCCACTTT. Residues: CATRDRGENSPLHF.